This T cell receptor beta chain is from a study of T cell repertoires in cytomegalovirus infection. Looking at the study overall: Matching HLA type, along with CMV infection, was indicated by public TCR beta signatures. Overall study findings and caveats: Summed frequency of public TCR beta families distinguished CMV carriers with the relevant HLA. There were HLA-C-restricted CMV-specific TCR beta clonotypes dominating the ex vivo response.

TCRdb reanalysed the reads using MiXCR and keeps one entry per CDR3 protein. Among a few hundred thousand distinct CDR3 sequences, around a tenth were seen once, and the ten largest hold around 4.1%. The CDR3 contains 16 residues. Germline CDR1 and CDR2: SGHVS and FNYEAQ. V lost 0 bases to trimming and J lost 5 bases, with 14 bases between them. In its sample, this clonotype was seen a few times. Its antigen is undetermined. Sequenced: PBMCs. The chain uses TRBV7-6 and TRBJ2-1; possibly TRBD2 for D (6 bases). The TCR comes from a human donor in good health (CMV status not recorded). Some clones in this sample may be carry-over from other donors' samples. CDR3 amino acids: CASSLAGRGSDNEQFF. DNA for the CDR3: TGTGCCAGCAGCTTAGCGGGGCGGGGTTCTGACAATGAGCAGTTCTTC.